These T cell receptor beta chains were read from a single sample in a study of siplizumab effects on memory and regulatory T cells. Some clones are missing from TCRdb's copy, which holds only in-frame ones; the method was immunoSEQ multiplex PCR. Here the sample spans over 100,000 clones, 80% to 95% being singletons. The sequenced sample was CD4+ T cells sorted from blood. These receptors were collected from a human donor in good health. The CDR3 runs from the conserved cysteine through the conserved F or W. Each record gives: CDR3 length, V gene, D gene, clone size, J gene, CDR3 protein, CDR3 DNA. The D gene is left open where the match is weak. Only part of the rows carry a size: once, few, many, or a class if the clone is expanded.

14,TRBV9,.,.,TRBJ2-6,CASSVEGRANVLTF,TGTGCCAGCAGCGTAGAGGGACGGGCCAACGTCCTGACTTTC
17,TRBV28,.,few,TRBJ2-1,CASIPTFGDENDNEQFF,TGTGCCAGCATACCGACTTTTGGAGATGAAAACGACAATGAGCAGTTCTTC
15,TRBV30,TRBD2,.,TRBJ2-1,CAWSRRREIYNEQFF,TGTGCCTGGAGTAGGCGGCGGGAGATCTACAATGAGCAGTTCTTC
17,TRBV7-9,.,.,TRBJ2-1,CATPVVGRNFSYNEQFF,TGTGCCACCCCGGTCGTGGGGAGAAATTTCTCCTACAATGAGCAGTTCTTC
16,TRBV19,.,once,TRBJ1-5,CASSIGRRGGNQPQHF,TGTGCCAGTAGTATAGGGCGCAGGGGAGGCAATCAGCCCCAGCATTTT
16,TRBV6-4,.,.,TRBJ2-3,CASSDSGPPVTDTQYF,TGTGCCAGCAGTGACTCGGGACCGCCGGTCACAGATACGCAGTATTTT
13,TRBV29-1,.,.,TRBJ1-3,CSVAPKKGNTIYF,TGCAGCGTTGCCCCAAAGAAAGGAAACACCATATATTTT
14,TRBV29-1,.,once,TRBJ2-4,CSVGSGTAKNIQYF,TGCAGCGTTGGATCGGGGACAGCCAAAAACATTCAGTACTTC
15,TRBV5-6,TRBD1,.,TRBJ2-2,CASSRRTGPTGELFF,TGTGCCAGCAGCCGTCGGACAGGACCCACCGGGGAGCTGTTTTTT
12,TRBV19,.,.,TRBJ1-1,CASSPLGTEAFF,TGTGCCAGTAGTCCCCTAGGGACTGAAGCTTTCTTT
15,TRBV18,TRBD1,once,TRBJ2-5,CASSPQGVIQETQYF,TGTGCCAGCTCACCTCAGGGGGTGATCCAAGAGACCCAGTACTTC
19,TRBV19,TRBD1,.,TRBJ1-1,CASSTRDTQGIPMNTEAFF,TGTGCCAGTAGTACTCGGGATACACAGGGGATCCCTATGAACACTGAAGCTTTCTTT
15,TRBV19,TRBD2,.,TRBJ2-3,CASKTSGRLPDTQYF,TGTGCCAGTAAGACTAGCGGGAGGCTCCCAGATACGCAGTATTTT
15,TRBV5-6,.,.,TRBJ1-2,CASSLYGTSNYGYTF,TGTGCCAGCAGCTTGTACGGGACATCTAACTATGGCTACACCTTC
12,TRBV30,.,.,TRBJ1-5,CACDSGVQPQHF,TGTGCCTGTGATTCGGGGGTCCAGCCCCAGCATTTT
13,TRBV6-4,.,.,TRBJ2-1,CASSRDSYNEQFF,TGTGCCAGCAGTAGAGACTCCTACAATGAGCAGTTCTTC
15,TRBV7-2,.,.,TRBJ2-1,CASSRPGPSYNEQFF,TGTGCCAGCAGCCGGCCGGGACCCTCCTACAATGAGCAGTTCTTC
13,TRBV5-1,.,.,TRBJ1-1,CASSLAGRSLAFF,TGCGCCAGCAGCTTGGCCGGGAGGAGTTTGGCTTTCTTT
18,TRBV27,.,once,TRBJ2-2,CASSLLLTASVATGELFF,TGTGCCAGCAGTTTATTGCTAACAGCTAGCGTCGCAACCGGGGAGCTGTTTTTT
15,TRBV15,TRBD1,once,TRBJ1-2,CATSRDTGQGHGYTF,TGTGCCACCAGCAGGGATACGGGACAGGGACACGGCTACACCTTC
14,TRBV7-9,.,.,TRBJ2-2,CATPLAPNTGELFF,TGTGCCACCCCCCTGGCCCCGAACACCGGGGAGCTGTTTTTT
16,TRBV7-9,TRBD1,.,TRBJ2-1,CASSSTLTGANNEQFF,TGTGCCAGCAGCTCCACACTGACAGGGGCCAACAATGAGCAGTTCTTC
12,TRBV7-2,.,.,TRBJ1-1,CASSHRSRGAFF,TGTGCCAGCAGCCACAGGTCTAGAGGCGCTTTCTTT
13,TRBV2,TRBD1,once,TRBJ2-2,CATRQGDTGELFF,TGTGCCACCCGACAGGGCGACACCGGGGAGCTGTTTTTT
15,TRBV28,.,.,TRBJ1-4,CASSYSGVTNEKLFF,TGTGCCAGCAGCTACTCAGGGGTGACTAATGAAAAACTGTTTTTT
14,TRBV7-3,.,.,TRBJ2-3,CASSPSLQEVTQYF,TGTGCCAGCAGTCCCTCCTTACAGGAAGTTACGCAGTATTTT
14,TRBV6-5,TRBD2,.,TRBJ2-7,CASSERDQTYEQYF,TGTGCCAGCAGCGAGCGGGACCAGACCTACGAGCAGTACTTC
15,TRBV7-2,TRBD1,.,TRBJ2-6,CASGTGGAGANVLTF,TGTGCCAGCGGGACAGGGGGCGCTGGGGCCAACGTCCTGACTTTC
14,TRBV29-1,TRBD2,.,TRBJ2-1,CSGQTSGRKNEQFF,TGCAGCGGGCAGACTAGCGGGCGCAAAAATGAGCAGTTCTTC
11,TRBV5-1,.,.,TRBJ2-7,CASSRHEEQYF,TGCGCCAGCAGCCGTCACGAGGAGCAGTACTTC
16,TRBV5-6,TRBD1,.,TRBJ1-5,CASSAGTGGSNQPQHF,TGTGCCAGCAGCGCAGGGACAGGGGGGAGCAATCAGCCCCAGCATTTT
15,TRBV7-3,TRBD2,.,TRBJ2-1,CASSPRTSGYNEQFF,TGTGCCAGCAGCCCTAGGACTAGCGGCTACAATGAGCAGTTCTTC